These T cell receptor beta chains were read from a single sample in a study of blood T cell repertoires in COVID-19. The table came from immunoSEQ multiplex PCR; TCRdb's copy has only in-frame clones and leaves some out. The table has some 200,000 clones, around four fifths seen once. Sequencing input: peripheral blood. The receptor set was obtained from a woman in her 70s with COVID-19, enrolled during active disease. The CDR3 runs from the conserved cysteine through the conserved F or W. The D gene is left open where the match is weak. Expanded clones get a size class; other rows say once, few or many, or leave the size out.

j_gene,abundance,d_gene,v_gene,CDR3aa,CDR3nt
TRBJ2-7,NA,TRBD2,TRBV28,CASSGWTSGIYEQYF,TGTGCCAGCAGTGGCTGGACTAGCGGGATTTACGAGCAGTACTTC
TRBJ2-1,NA,TRBD2,TRBV7-7,CASSLAGGYNEQFF,TGTGCTAGCAGTTTAGCGGGAGGCTACAATGAGCAGTTCTTC
TRBJ1-3,once,NA,TRBV12-5,CASGRRQDSSGNTIYF,TGTGCTAGTGGCCGGAGACAGGACAGCTCTGGAAACACCATATATTTT
TRBJ2-2,NA,TRBD2,TRBV11-2,CASSLGGAAGAGELFF,TGTGCCAGCAGCTTAGGGGGTGCTGCGGGAGCAGGGGAGCTGTTTTTT
TRBJ2-5,NA,TRBD2,TRBV30,CAWSVGVASGGQETQYF,TGTGCCTGGAGTGTCGGCGTGGCTAGCGGGGGACAAGAGACCCAGTACTTC
TRBJ1-2,NA,TRBD1,TRBV5-1,CASSFTKGQGYTF,TGCGCCAGCAGCTTCACGAAGGGACAGGGCTACACCTTC
TRBJ2-1,NA,TRBD2,TRBV3-1/TRBV3-2,CASSQDLAGGYNEQFF,TGTGCCAGCAGCCAAGATCTAGCGGGAGGGTACAATGAGCAGTTCTTC
TRBJ1-3,NA,NA,TRBV7-9,CASSPSGGQGNTIYF,TGTGCCAGCAGCCCTTCCGGGGGGCAAGGAAACACCATATATTTT
TRBJ1-1,NA,NA,TRBV29-1,CSGSVDSDTEAFF,TGCAGCGGCTCGGTTGACTCGGACACTGAAGCTTTCTTT
TRBJ1-2,NA,NA,TRBV28,CASSLTGRGYTF,TGTGCCAGCAGTTTAACCGGGAGAGGCTACACCTTC
TRBJ1-5,many,NA,TRBV7-3,CASSLGRNQPQHF,TGTGCCAGCAGCTTAGGGCGAAATCAGCCCCAGCATTTT
TRBJ2-1,NA,TRBD2,TRBV11-1,CASKAGLAYSYNEQFF,TGTGCCAGCAAAGCGGGACTAGCGTACTCCTACAATGAGCAGTTCTTC
TRBJ1-4,NA,TRBD1,TRBV6-5,CASSLTGTETEKLFF,TGTGCCAGCAGTCTTACTGGGACAGAGACGGAAAAACTGTTTTTT
TRBJ1-2,NA,NA,TRBV7-8,CASSLAPQNYGYTF,TGTGCCAGCAGCTTAGCGCCCCAGAACTATGGCTACACCTTC
TRBJ2-3,NA,TRBD2,TRBV7-2,CASSLDPSGGALVTDTQYF,TGTGCCAGCAGCTTAGATCCTAGCGGGGGGGCTCTGGTCACAGATACGCAGTATTTT
TRBJ2-3,NA,TRBD2,TRBV15,CATSRGRGREADTQYF,TGTGCCACCAGCAGGGGTCGCGGGAGGGAGGCAGATACGCAGTATTTT
TRBJ1-5,NA,NA,TRBV28,CASNWGDQPQHF,TGTGCCAGCAATTGGGGGGACCAGCCCCAGCATTTT
TRBJ1-2,NA,NA,TRBV30,CAWSAIGEGGYTF,TGTGCCTGGAGTGCTATCGGGGAGGGCGGCTACACCTTC
TRBJ1-1,NA,NA,TRBV19,CASSVSYGASEAFF,TGTGCCAGTAGTGTTTCGTATGGGGCGAGTGAAGCTTTCTTT
TRBJ2-2,NA,TRBD2,TRBV6-5,CASSYRTSGNTGELFF,TGTGCCAGCAGTTACCGGACTAGCGGGAACACCGGGGAGCTGTTTTTT
TRBJ2-5,NA,TRBD1,TRBV7-2,CASSLSGTDQETQYF,TGTGCCAGCAGCCTTTCCGGGACAGACCAAGAGACCCAGTACTTC
TRBJ2-5,NA,NA,TRBV7-7,CASSQDQETQYF,TGTGCCAGCAGTCAGGACCAAGAGACCCAGTACTTC
TRBJ2-3,NA,TRBD2,TRBV6-5,CATRASGGTDTQYF,TGTGCCACTCGCGCCAGCGGGGGTACAGATACGCAGTATTTT
TRBJ2-3,NA,TRBD1,TRBV28,CASSPGTGKTDTQYF,TGTGCCAGCAGCCCCGGGACAGGGAAAACAGATACGCAGTATTTT
TRBJ2-5,once,NA,TRBV10-3,CAISEGGQETQYF,TGTGCCATCAGTGAGGGGGGGCAAGAGACCCAGTACTTC
TRBJ1-2,NA,TRBD1,TRBV24-1,CATSGTGDYGYTF,TGTGCCACCTCCGGGACAGGGGACTATGGCTACACCTTC
TRBJ2-1,NA,TRBD2,TRBV16,CASSKSGLAVYNEQFF,TGTGCCAGCAGCAAATCCGGACTAGCGGTCTACAATGAGCAGTTCTTC
TRBJ1-6,NA,NA,TRBV6-5,CASFASGNNSPLHF,TGTGCCAGCTTTGCGTCCGGGAATAATTCACCCCTCCACTTT
TRBJ2-6,NA,NA,TRBV27,CASSPSGANVLTF,TGTGCCAGCAGTCCTTCTGGGGCCAACGTCCTGACTTTC
TRBJ2-3,NA,NA,TRBV5-1,CASSLDRPDTQYF,TGCGCCAGCAGCTTAGACAGGCCAGATACGCAGTATTTT
TRBJ1-1,NA,NA,TRBV19,CASSSGNTEAFF,TGTGCCAGTAGTTCAGGGAACACTGAAGCTTTCTTT
TRBJ1-3,once,NA,TRBV10-2,CASSVAGTSGNTIYF,TGCGCCAGCAGTGTGGCGGGGACTAGTGGAAACACCATATATTTT
TRBJ1-1,NA,TRBD1,TRBV7-2,CASSYYDRGGEAFF,TGTGCCAGCAGCTACTATGACAGGGGAGGAGAAGCTTTCTTT
TRBJ2-3,NA,NA,TRBV29-1,CSVDRVVGTDTQYF,TGCAGCGTTGACAGGGTAGTTGGCACAGATACGCAGTATTTT
TRBJ2-1,NA,NA,TRBV27,CASSSFSSYNEQFF,TGTGCCAGCAGCTCGTTTAGCTCCTACAATGAGCAGTTCTTC
TRBJ2-3,few,NA,TRBV7-9,CASIPTAGDTQYF,TGTGCCAGCATTCCAACGGCGGGGGATACGCAGTATTTT
TRBJ1-2,NA,NA,TRBV6-5,CASSIDSVYGYTF,TGTGCCAGCAGCATTGACAGCGTCTATGGCTACACCTTC
TRBJ1-6,NA,NA,TRBV14,CASSQIALHF,TGTGCCAGCAGCCAAATAGCCCTCCACTTT
TRBJ1-6,NA,NA,TRBV7-2,CASSLATRNYNSPLHF,TGTGCCAGCAGCTTAGCGACGCGGAATTATAATTCACCCCTCCACTTT
TRBJ2-7,NA,TRBD2,TRBV10-3,CAISDFPSGITYEQYF,TGTGCCATCAGTGATTTCCCTAGCGGGATAACCTACGAGCAGTACTTC
TRBJ2-7,few,TRBD1,TRBV18,CASSPGTALFSYEQYF,TGTGCCAGCTCACCAGGGACAGCCCTCTTCTCCTACGAGCAGTACTTC
TRBJ2-7,NA,TRBD1,TRBV27,CASRDRVYEQYF,TGTGCCAGCAGGGACAGGGTGTACGAGCAGTACTTC
TRBJ2-7,NA,NA,TRBV28,CASQRGSIYEQYF,TGTGCCAGCCAACGAGGCAGCATTTACGAGCAGTACTTC
TRBJ1-4,NA,NA,TRBV21-1,CASNHRESWFFPTNEKLFF,TGTGCCAGCAATCACAGGGAATCATGGTTTTTCCCCACTAATGAAAAACTGTTTTTT
TRBJ1-1,once,NA,TRBV20-1,CSASGRSEAFF,TGCAGTGCCAGTGGACGGAGTGAAGCTTTCTTT
TRBJ2-3,NA,NA,TRBV11-3,CAILERHQHTQYF,TGTGCCATTCTCGAGCGGCATCAGCATACGCAGTATTTT
TRBJ1-1,NA,TRBD1,TRBV28,CASCQGGNTEAFF,TGTGCCAGCTGCCAGGGGGGGAACACTGAAGCTTTCTTT